This T cell receptor beta chain was observed in a study of T cells in Graves' hyperthyroidism and ophthalmopathy. CDR3 length: 15 amino acids. Germline V gene sequence: CDR1 SEHNR, CDR2 FQNEAQ (reference sequence). V gave up 6 bases and J gave up 1 base; unmatched junction bases: 5. RNA transcripts provided the source from which TCR beta CDR3 regions were amplified. In the first-round RT-PCR of the TCR CDR3, the HTBI primer set was used. Each CDR3 protein gets one entry after TCRdb re-called the multiplex PCR reads with MiXCR. Of hundreds of thousands of distinct CDR3 sequences in the sample, 20% were seen once. This clonotype was counted a few times.

This chain connects TRBV7-9 to TRBJ2-2, with 7 bases fitting TRBD2. This clonotype was obtained from a man under 40 with Graves' ophthalmopathy. Sequenced material: blood. The chain's CDR3 is CASRTAGVNTGELFF. In DNA, the CDR3 is TGTGCCAGCAGGACGGCGGGGGTGAACACCGGGGAGCTGTTTTTT.